Following are 26 T cell receptor beta chains from one sample sequenced in a study of control samples from healthy donors and cancer patients. The repertoire was sequenced with immunoSEQ multiplex PCR; TCRdb's copy has only in-frame clones and lacks some. The sample holds approximately 80,000 clones, 90% to 95% seen once. The sample was blood. All receptors come from a man aged 30 to 39 in good health.

This rearrangement joins TRBV6-1 to TRBJ2-5; the D is unclear. Trimming stripped 1 base from V and 5 bases from J, with 8 bases between. Per the germline V gene, CDR1 is MNHNS and CDR2 is SASEGT. This CDR3 has 13 residues. The CDR3 DNA follows: TGTGCCAGCAGTGAAGGGTCGTGGGAGACCCAGTACTTC. It specifies CASSEGSWETQYF.

The chain joins TRBV5-1 to TRBJ2-7; 7 bases are shared with TRBD1. CDR3 size: 14 residues. Germline V gives CDR1 SGHRS, CDR2 YFSETQ. The J segment lost 4 bases and the V segment lost 4 bases, leaving 8 bases of the junction unmatched. CDR3 nucleotides: TGCGCCAGCAGCCCCGCCGGGACAGAATACGAGCAGTACTTC. This translates into CASSPAGTEYEQYF.

The CDR3, as DNA: TGCAGCGTCGTGAAGACAGGGAAGAGGGCCGAGCAGTACTTC. Translating gives CSVVKTGKRAEQYF. The J gene is TRBJ2-7, the V gene TRBV29-1; 7 positions match TRBD1. The V gene end was trimmed by 6 bases and the J gene end by 6 bases; junction bases not matched to a gene: 14. The CDR3 consists of 14 residues. Per germline, CDR1 SQVTM and CDR2 ANQGSEA.

This chain uses TRBV9 with TRBJ1-1, with a tentative D call TRBD1 (5 bases). The CDR3 has 13 amino acids. V was trimmed by 6 bases and J by 11 bases, leaving 20 bases between them. Germline CDR1 SGDLS, CDR2 YYNGEE. Here the CDR3 reads CASTPVGESVAFF. The CDR3 region has the DNA TGTGCCAGCACCCCCGTGGGGGAATCGGTGGCTTTCTTT. Together with reference TRBV9 and TRBJ1-1, the CDR3 gives the full variable domain: DSGVTQTPKHLITATGQRVTLRCSPRSGDLSVYWYQQSLDQGLQFLIQYYNGEERAKGNILERFSAQQFPDLHSELNLSSLELGDSALYFCASTPVGESVAFFGQGTRLTVV.

The chain recombines TRBV7-8 with TRBJ2-7; D is unresolved. The length of the CDR3 is 13 residues. Deletions cut 1 base from V and 3 bases from J, with 7 bases between. Germline V CDR1 and CDR2: SGHVS, FQNEAQ. CDR3 DNA sequence: TGTGCCAGCAGCTTAGAGAATCACTACGAGCAGTACTTC. This encodes CASSLENHYEQYF.

The chain is built from TRBV5-1 and TRBJ2-7, with 7 bases lining up with TRBD2. The CDR3 has 13 amino acids. Trimming removed 2 bases from V and 7 bases from J; junction bases left unmatched: 6. The germline CDR1 and CDR2 sequences are SGHRS and YFSETQ. CDR3 DNA sequence: TGCGCCAGCAGCTTCGATAGGGAGGGTGAGCAGTACTTC. It encodes CASSFDREGEQYF.

The chain is built from TRBV7-9 and TRBJ2-5; possibly TRBD1 or TRBD2 for D (5 bases each). Germline V gives CDR1 SEHNR, CDR2 FQNEAQ (reference sequence). The CDR3 loop spans 12 amino acids. Trimming stripped 1 base from V and 5 bases from J, with 5 bases between. For the CDR3, the DNA is TGTGCCAGCAGCTTAGGGGACGAGACCCAGTACTTC. Translation: CASSLGDETQYF. Looking up the rest from reference TRBV7-9 and TRBJ2-5 gives the full variable domain: DTGVSQNPRHKITKRGQNVTFRCDPISEHNRLYWYRQTLGQGPEFLTYFQNEAQLEKSRLLSDRFSAERPKGSFSTLEIQRTEQGDSAMYLCASSLGDETQYFGPGTRLLVL.

The rearrangement joins TRBV6-4 to TRBJ1-1; D might be TRBD1 (5 bases). CDR1 and CDR2 (germline): MRHNA, SNTAGT. The CDR3 contains 12 residues. Trimming left V 5 bases short and J 5 bases short, with 9 bases between. CDR3 nucleotides: TGTGCCAGCAGTCCAGGGAGTACTGAAGCTTTCTTT. This sequence encodes CASSPGSTEAFF.

This clone was observed a few times. The rearrangement links TRBV14 to TRBJ1-2; D gene ambiguous. Germline V gene lookup returns CDR1 SGHDN and CDR2 FVKESK. Trimming stripped 1 base from V and 8 bases from J, with 8 bases between. The CDR3 consists of 12 residues. This CDR3 is CASSQVWSGYTF. The CDR3 DNA follows: TGTGCCAGCAGCCAAGTTTGGTCGGGCTACACCTTC.

V is TRBV11-3 and J is TRBJ1-1; D possibly corresponds to TRBD1 (5 bases). The V end was cut by 1 base, the J end by 11 bases, with 11 bases between. Germline CDR1 SGHNT, CDR2 YENEEA. The CDR3 covers 12 residues. In nucleotides, the CDR3 is TGTGCCAGCAGCTTAGGTAGGGGAGACGCTTTCTTT. It yields the protein CASSLGRGDAFF.

The gene calls are TRBV28 and TRBJ1-2, with 9 bases fitting TRBD1. Germline CDR1 MDHEN, CDR2 SYDVKM. The CDR3 has 14 amino acids. Trimming took 6 bases from V and 7 from J; bases not matched to a gene: 9. CDR3 nucleotide sequence: TGTGCCAGCAGCCTTCCACAGGGGGCAGGTGGCTACACCTTC. Amino acids: CASSLPQGAGGYTF.

The chain combines TRBV10-3 with TRBJ1-5; TRBD1 matches 9 bases. Trimming took 4 bases from V and 1 from J; bases not matched to a gene: 8. CDR3 size: 17 residues. CDR1 and CDR2 from the germline V gene are ENHRY and SYGVKD. The CDR3 nucleotides read TGTGCCATCAGTGCAAAACAGGGGGCGGCGAGCAATCAGCCCCAGCATTTT. This encodes CAISAKQGAASNQPQHF.

This chain joins TRBV2 and TRBJ2-7, with TRBD2 matching over 8 bases. Germline V gene data show CDR1 as SNHLY and CDR2 as FYNNEI. The CDR3 runs 16 residues. V lost 2 bases to trimming and J lost 0 bases; unmatched junction nucleotides: 6. The chain's CDR3 is CASSERGGRFSYEQYF. DNA for the CDR3: TGTGCCAGCAGTGAAAGGGGCGGGAGGTTCTCCTACGAGCAGTACTTC.

The rearrangement joins TRBV28 to TRBJ1-5, with no clear D. The CDR3 runs to 18 residues. The germline CDR1 and CDR2 sequences are MDHEN and SYDVKM. V lost 3 bases, J lost 5 bases, and 23 bases lay in between. CDR3 nucleotide sequence: TGTGCCAGCAGTTTGGCCGTAGGACTGGGGTCCATCGATCAGCCCCAGCATTTT. It translates to CASSLAVGLGSIDQPQHF. The variable domain in full, completed from reference TRBV28 and TRBJ1-5, reads DVKVTQSSRYLVKRTGEKVFLECVQDMDHENMFWYRQDPGLGLRLIYFSYDVKMKEKGDIPEGYSVSREKKERFSLILESASTNQTSMYLCASSLAVGLGSIDQPQHFGDGTRLSIL.

The CDR3 is CASSEQGGVISYEQYF. As DNA, the CDR3 is TGTGCCAGCAGTGAACAAGGTGGTGTCATAAGTTACGAGCAGTACTTC. The rearrangement links TRBV6-1 to TRBJ2-7; D uncertain. CDR1 is MNHNS, CDR2 SASEGT, per germline. The V end lost 2 bases, the J end lost 4 bases, and 18 bases lay between the germline ends. This CDR3 is built from 16 residues.

Concerning this clone: This CDR3 is also generated by other DNA sequences in the sample. The chain joins TRBV9 to TRBJ1-2; D is unresolved. Per the germline V gene, CDR1 is SGDLS and CDR2 is YYNGEE. V was cut by 4 bases and J by 5 bases, with 15 bases left in between. The CDR3 is 14 residues long. The chain's CDR3 is CASSSRTEWYGYTF. The CDR3 DNA sequence: TGTGCCAGCAGCTCTCGGACGGAGTGGTATGGCTACACCTTC.

J is TRBJ2-1 and V is TRBV7-9; 7 bases map to TRBD2. CDR1 SEHNR and CDR2 FQNEAQ come from the germline V gene (reference sequence). J lost 10 bases, V lost 1 base, and 10 bases had no gene match. The CDR3 is 15 amino acids. CDR3 residues: CASSLEWDYPNEQFF. In DNA, the CDR3 is TGTGCCAGCAGCTTAGAATGGGACTATCCGAACGAGCAGTTCTTC.

The chain joins TRBV5-6 to TRBJ2-5; D is tentatively TRBD1 or TRBD2 (5 bases each). Germline values: CDR1 SGHDT, CDR2 YYEEEE. The CDR3 totals 15 residues. V was cut by 0 bases and J by 1 base, with 10 bases left in between. This CDR3 is CASSLVGPLQETQYF. As DNA, the CDR3 is TGTGCCAGCAGCTTGGTGGGACCGCTCCAAGAGACCCAGTACTTC.

The V gene is TRBV2, the J gene TRBJ1-1, with no clear D. Trimming shortened V by 0 bases and J by 11 bases, and 22 bases separated the two germline ends. Germline loops: CDR1 SNHLY, CDR2 FYNNEI. There are 16 residues in the CDR3. The CDR3 sequence: CASSEAGNRVFTWAFF. DNA of the CDR3: TGTGCCAGCAGTGAAGCCGGAAATAGGGTATTCACCTGGGCTTTCTTT.

CDR3: CATSRRGAGGYTF. The DNA for the CDR3 is TGTGCCACCAGCCGTCGGGGGGCTGGTGGCTACACCTTC. The J gene is TRBJ1-2, the V gene TRBV15; perhaps TRBD1 as D (6 bases). CDR1 and CDR2 (germline): LNHNV, YYDKDF (reference sequence). CDR3 length: 13 amino acids. V shed 5 bases and J shed 7 bases, with 14 bases lying between them.

The chain employs TRBV30 and TRBJ1-2; TRBD1 aligns across 9 bases. This CDR3 has 17 amino acids. Germline V gene data show CDR1 as GTSNPN and CDR2 as SVGIG (reference sequence). Unmatched junction bases numbered 15, after V lost 2 bases and J lost 5 bases. The CDR3 loop reads CAWSPTGTGFDRYGYTF. CDR3 bases: TGTGCCTGGAGTCCAACTGGGACAGGGTTCGACCGATATGGCTACACCTTC.

This chain joins TRBV19 and TRBJ1-2, with 7 bases matching TRBD1. The CDR3 has 15 amino acids. V was clipped by 3 bases and J by 0 bases; unmatched bases: 4. Germline-derived CDR1 and CDR2 are LNHDA and SQIVND (reference sequence). The CDR3 DNA sequence: TGTGCCAGTAGTATTACAGGGGTTTCTAACTATGGCTACACCTTC. This translates into CASSITGVSNYGYTF. The complete variable domain, with remaining parts taken from reference TRBV19 and TRBJ1-2, reads DGGITQSPKYLFRKEGQNVTLSCEQNLNHDAMYWYRQDPGQGLRLIYYSQIVNDFQKGDIAEGYSVSREKKESFPLTVTSAQKNPTAFYLCASSITGVSNYGYTFGSGTRLTVV.

The CDR3 DNA follows: TGTGCCAGCAGTCTCCGGGACAGTGCAACTAATGAAAAACTGTTTTTT. This codes for CASSLRDSATNEKLFF. The V and J genes are TRBV25-1 and TRBJ1-4, with 7 bases that match TRBD1. The V and J ends lost 5 bases and 0 bases, in that order; junction bases with no gene match: 6. Germline values: CDR1 MGHDK, CDR2 SYGVNS. The CDR3 loop spans 16 amino acids.

The V gene is TRBV14, the J gene TRBJ1-1, with a weak D call TRBD1 (6 bases). The V gene's germline CDR1 is SGHDN and CDR2 FVKESK. With 2 bases removed from V and 3 bases from J, the gap between germline ends came to 13 bases. This CDR3 has 15 amino acids. CDR3 nucleotide sequence: TGTGCCAGCAGCCAATGGGGGGGCGCGGACACTGAAGCTTTCTTT. Translated, it gives CASSQWGGADTEAFF.

V is TRBV4-1 and J is TRBJ2-5, with 7 bases lining up with TRBD1. The CDR3 is 16 amino acids. The V gene end was trimmed by 6 bases and the J gene end by 0 bases; junction bases not matched to a gene: 10. Germline V gives CDR1 MGHRA, CDR2 YSYEKL. The CDR3 region has the DNA TGCGCCAGCAGTAGTTTCCCGGGACAGTACCAAGAGACCCAGTACTTC. This gives the protein CASSSFPGQYQETQYF.

Written as DNA, the CDR3 is TGTGCCAGCAGCGTAGGCGCAGGGTCGGATCACTTTGGCTACACCTTC. It codes for CASSVGAGSDHFGYTF. The V and J genes are TRBV9 and TRBJ1-2; D perhaps matches TRBD1 (5 bases). This CDR3 has 16 residues. Germline V CDR1 and CDR2: SGDLS, YYNGEE. The ends were cut back, 0 bases at V and 7 bases at J, with 19 bases in the middle.